This is a list of T cell receptor beta chains from one sample in a study of shared clonotypes between healthy human individuals. The method was immunoSEQ multiplex PCR; TCRdb's version includes in-frame clones alone and lacks a portion of them. The table includes more than 850,000 clones, 75% to 85% detected once. The sample consisted of memory CD4+ T cells from PBMCs. These receptors came from a man younger than 35 in good health. Some clones in this sample may be carry-over from other donors' samples. Each CDR3 is given with its conserved first and last residue. The order of the fields is V gene, J gene, D gene, clone size, CDR3 DNA, CDR3 protein. D genes are given only for firm matches. Some rows mark clone size as missing; the rest say once, few, many or name a class of expanded clone.

v_call: TRBV18; j_call: TRBJ2-1; d_call: -; clone_size: -; cdr3_nt: TGTGCCAGCTCGCCGGAGAGTGACTACCCCCAGCAGTTCTTC; cdr3_aa: CASSPESDYPQQFF
v_call: TRBV9; j_call: TRBJ2-7; d_call: -; clone_size: -; cdr3_nt: TGTGCCAGCAGCGTAGAGGCAGGTGCCAACTACGAGCAGTACTTC; cdr3_aa: CASSVEAGANYEQYF
v_call: TRBV10-3; j_call: TRBJ2-7; d_call: TRBD1; clone_size: -; cdr3_nt: TGTGCCATCAGTGATTCCACAGGGGCCTACGAGCAGTACTTC; cdr3_aa: CAISDSTGAYEQYF
v_call: TRBV5-1; j_call: TRBJ2-1; d_call: TRBD2; clone_size: -; cdr3_nt: TGCGCCAGCAGCCCCGGACTAGCGGGAGGGAATGAGCAGTTCTTC; cdr3_aa: CASSPGLAGGNEQFF
v_call: TRBV6-6; j_call: TRBJ1-2; d_call: TRBD1; clone_size: -; cdr3_nt: TGTGCCAGCAGTTACAAAACCGGGACAGCTGGCTACACCTTC; cdr3_aa: CASSYKTGTAGYTF
v_call: TRBV2; j_call: TRBJ2-3; d_call: TRBD2; clone_size: -; cdr3_nt: TGTGCCAGCAGTTTGGGACTAGCGGGAGGGACAGATACGCAGTATTTT; cdr3_aa: CASSLGLAGGTDTQYF
v_call: TRBV5-6; j_call: TRBJ1-2; d_call: -; clone_size: -; cdr3_nt: TGTGCCAGCAGCTGGAGGACAACCAACTATGGCTACACCTTC; cdr3_aa: CASSWRTTNYGYTF
v_call: TRBV30; j_call: TRBJ1-2; d_call: TRBD1; clone_size: -; cdr3_nt: TGTGCCTGGACGGACAGGGCTGGCTACACCTTC; cdr3_aa: CAWTDRAGYTF
v_call: TRBV6-5; j_call: TRBJ2-5; d_call: -; clone_size: -; cdr3_nt: TGTGCCAGCAGTTACTCTGCGGGGAGAGGAGAGACCCAGTACTTC; cdr3_aa: CASSYSAGRGETQYF
v_call: TRBV5-6; j_call: TRBJ2-7; d_call: -; clone_size: once; cdr3_nt: TGTGCCAGCACCCGGGGCAGGGTGTACGAGCAGTACTTC; cdr3_aa: CASTRGRVYEQYF
v_call: TRBV28; j_call: TRBJ2-6; d_call: TRBD1; clone_size: many; cdr3_nt: TGTGCCAGCAGCTATCAGGGGGCCGGGGCCAACGTCCTGACTTTC; cdr3_aa: CASSYQGAGANVLTF
v_call: TRBV6-1; j_call: TRBJ2-7; d_call: -; clone_size: -; cdr3_nt: TGTGCCAGCAGTGAACAGGTACTCTACGAGCAGTACTTC; cdr3_aa: CASSEQVLYEQYF
v_call: TRBV6-5; j_call: TRBJ1-3; d_call: TRBD1; clone_size: -; cdr3_nt: TGTGCCAGCAGTATGACAGGGGGTATTAGAAACACCATATATTTT; cdr3_aa: CASSMTGGIRNTIYF
v_call: TRBV6-1; j_call: TRBJ2-1; d_call: TRBD2; clone_size: -; cdr3_nt: TGTGCCAGCAGTGAAGGGACTAGCGGGATTCACTACAATGAGCAGTTCTTC; cdr3_aa: CASSEGTSGIHYNEQFF
v_call: TRBV6-1; j_call: TRBJ2-7; d_call: -; clone_size: -; cdr3_nt: TGTGCCAGCAGTGAAATGCCCAGGGTTTTCTACGAGCAGTACTTC; cdr3_aa: CASSEMPRVFYEQYF
v_call: TRBV7-3; j_call: TRBJ2-1; d_call: TRBD2; clone_size: -; cdr3_nt: TGTGCCAGCAGCTTAACCCGGGAGGGCTACAATGAGCAGTTCTTC; cdr3_aa: CASSLTREGYNEQFF
v_call: TRBV9; j_call: TRBJ1-1; d_call: TRBD1; clone_size: -; cdr3_nt: TGTGCCAGCAGCGCCGGCCCCAGGGGGCAGGTCACTGAAGCTTTCTTT; cdr3_aa: CASSAGPRGQVTEAFF
v_call: TRBV18; j_call: TRBJ1-1; d_call: -; clone_size: -; cdr3_nt: TGTGCCAGCTCCCCTACACAGGGAAGGAACACTGAAGCTTTCTTT; cdr3_aa: CASSPTQGRNTEAFF
v_call: TRBV6-1; j_call: TRBJ1-2; d_call: TRBD1; clone_size: once; cdr3_nt: TGTGCCAGCACCTTATTTACAGGGGAGGACTATGGCTACACCTTC; cdr3_aa: CASTLFTGEDYGYTF
v_call: TRBV15; j_call: TRBJ1-3; d_call: -; clone_size: -; cdr3_nt: TGTGCCACCAGCAGAGCTTTTGGAAACACCATATATTTT; cdr3_aa: CATSRAFGNTIYF
v_call: TRBV7-9; j_call: TRBJ2-6; d_call: -; clone_size: few; cdr3_nt: TGTGCCAGCAGTCCGGGGGCCGGGGCCAACGTCCTGACTTTC; cdr3_aa: CASSPGAGANVLTF
v_call: TRBV6-1; j_call: TRBJ1-2; d_call: -; clone_size: -; cdr3_nt: TGTGCCAGCAGCCCACAGGGTTCAAACTATGGCTACACCTTC; cdr3_aa: CASSPQGSNYGYTF
v_call: TRBV5-1; j_call: TRBJ1-2; d_call: -; clone_size: once; cdr3_nt: TGCGCCAGCAGCCGGGACCCTGGAATTACTGATGGCTACACCTTC; cdr3_aa: CASSRDPGITDGYTF
v_call: TRBV21-1; j_call: TRBJ2-7; d_call: -; clone_size: -; cdr3_nt: TGTGCCAGCAGCCCTCCCCCGAACGAGCAGTACTTC; cdr3_aa: CASSPPPNEQYF
v_call: TRBV5-1; j_call: TRBJ1-4; d_call: -; clone_size: few; cdr3_nt: TGCGCCAGCAGCGCCACGGGGAAAGGGCGAGGCGAAAAACTGTTTTTT; cdr3_aa: CASSATGKGRGEKLFF
v_call: TRBV28; j_call: TRBJ1-2; d_call: -; clone_size: -; cdr3_nt: TGTGCCAGCAGGCAACAGGGCTATGGCTACACCTTC; cdr3_aa: CASRQQGYGYTF
v_call: TRBV19; j_call: TRBJ2-7; d_call: -; clone_size: -; cdr3_nt: TGTGCCAGTAGTTACGGGACCAACCCCTACGAGCAGTACTTC; cdr3_aa: CASSYGTNPYEQYF